This paragraph reports one T cell receptor beta chain. The antigen is unknown. V lost 1 base, J lost 2 bases, and 14 bases lay in between. Per germline, CDR1 KGHSH and CDR2 LQKENI. This CDR3 spans 16 amino acids. TCRdb passed the 5' RACE reads through MiXCR, listing each CDR3 protein once. The sample lists 700,000 or so distinct CDR3 sequences, 15% to 20% seen once, with under 20% in the top ten. This entry is derived from a study of CD8 T cells in ankylosing spondylitis. Study results and caveats: Disease-linked clones reportedly concentrated significantly in matched ankylosing spondylitis synovial fluid. Prior literature has documented some motif variants in synovial fluid and blood from reactive arthritis. Among TCR beta sequences, a motif of several highly homologous variants appeared characteristic of ankylosing spondylitis blood. Disease-linked clones were CD8+ and relatively rare in peripheral blood.

The receptor's source is a male donor with ankylosing spondylitis. This sequence joins TRBV18 and TRBJ2-5; unclear D gene. The sequenced sample consisted of blood, either unsorted or a sorted T cell fraction (not recorded which). The DNA of the CDR3 is TGTGCCAGCTCACCACTTTTAACAGAGAGACAAGAGACCCAGTACTTC. Translated: CASSPLLTERQETQYF.